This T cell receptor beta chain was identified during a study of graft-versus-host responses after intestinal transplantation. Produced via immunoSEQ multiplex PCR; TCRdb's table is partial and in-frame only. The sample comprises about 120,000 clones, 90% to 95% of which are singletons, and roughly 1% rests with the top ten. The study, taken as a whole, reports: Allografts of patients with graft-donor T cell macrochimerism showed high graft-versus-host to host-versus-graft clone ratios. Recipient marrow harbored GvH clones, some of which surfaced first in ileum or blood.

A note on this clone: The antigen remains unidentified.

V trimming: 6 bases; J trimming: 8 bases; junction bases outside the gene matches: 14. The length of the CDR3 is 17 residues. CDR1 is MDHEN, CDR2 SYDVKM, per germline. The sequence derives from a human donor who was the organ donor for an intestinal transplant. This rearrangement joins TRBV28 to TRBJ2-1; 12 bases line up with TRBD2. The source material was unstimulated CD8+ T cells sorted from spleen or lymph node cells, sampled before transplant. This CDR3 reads CASSPLETSGSAYEQFF. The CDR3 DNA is TGTGCCAGCAGCCCCCTAGAGACTAGCGGGAGTGCGTATGAGCAGTTCTTC.